This TCR beta chain comes out of a study of blood T cell repertoires in COVID-19. Study background: The origin of the acute and convalescent COVID-19 samples was the United States, Italy and Spain. PBMCs, B-cell-depleted T cells, or T cells were the source of the cDNA or gDNA that made up the material.

The CDR3 sequence is 16 residues long. Germline CDR1 and CDR2: MGHRA and YSYEKL. Trimming cost V 0 bases and J 0 bases, with 9 bases left between them. Original processing methods: Amplifying reference gene primers gave estimates of nucleated cell counts. Repertoires were generated with immunoSEQ multiplex PCR, while TCRdb's copy carries only in-frame clones and drops some. That table gives V, J and clone size, and the DNA gave D and trimming. The sample records roughly 320,000 clones, nearly 90% being singletons. The V and J genes are TRBV4-1 and TRBJ2-1; D perhaps matches TRBD1 (5 bases). This TCR was recovered from a woman under 40 with COVID-19, enrolled during active disease. Sequencing input: peripheral blood. The CDR3 spells CASSQEIGDSYNEQFF. Written as DNA, the CDR3 is TGCGCCAGCAGCCAAGAAATAGGGGACTCCTACAATGAGCAGTTCTTC.